This T cell receptor (beta chain) was recovered during a study of T cell changes during pregnancy in multiple sclerosis. The germline CDR1 and CDR2 sequences are SGHAT and FQNNGV. With 4 bases clipped from V and 4 bases from J, the junction kept 9 bases outside the gene matches. CDR3 size: 15 residues. Only in-frame clones appear in the TCRdb table, and some are missing; sequencing was by immunoSEQ multiplex PCR. The sample contains tens of thousands of clones, 90% to 95% of which appear only once. This TCR came from a female donor with multiple sclerosis, enrolled in a pregnancy study. The V call is TRBV11-2, the J call TRBJ2-7, with 8 nucleotides matching TRBD2. Sample: CD8+ T cells from peripheral blood mononuclear cells, taken before pregnancy. The CDR3 is CASSSASGPKYEQYF. In nucleotides, the CDR3 is TGTGCCAGCAGCTCTGCTAGCGGGCCTAAATACGAGCAGTACTTC.